This entry lists 17 T cell receptor beta chains sequenced from one sample in a study of CD8+CD57+ T cells in acquired aplastic anemia (dated by TCRdb to the late 2010s). Sequencer: Illumina HiSeq 2000. Genomic DNA served as template for TCR beta VDJ combination and CDR3 sequence profiling. TCRdb reprocessed the public reads (quality trimming at Q25 with fastp, clone calling with MiXCR) and kept in-frame beta chains. Each CDR3 protein gets just one entry, which takes the most common genes and DNA from the rows behind it. A total of some 48,000 distinct CDR3 sequences appear in this sample, over 60% of them only once. The ten most abundant clones make up under 40% of the sample. The source material was sorted CD4+, CD8+, or CD8+CD57+ T cells (not recorded which) from PBMCs. Source of these receptors: a human donor in good health, serving as a control.

The chain joins TRBV29-1 to TRBJ2-5, with D perhaps TRBD1 (5 bases). Trimming took 2 bases from V and 3 from J, leaving 19 bases between them. This CDR3 is 16 amino acids long. Germline-derived CDR1 and CDR2 are SQVTM and ANQGSEA. The CDR3 DNA reads as TGCAGCGTTGAAACCCCAGGGCCCACCGTGGAAGAGACCCAGTACTTC. It is translated as CSVETPGPTVEETQYF.

The chain is built from TRBV12-3 or TRBV12-4 and TRBJ1-1; no definite D call. The CDR3 is made up of 13 amino acids. The V and J ends lost 5 bases and 1 base respectively, with 8 bases between them. Here the CDR3 reads CASSPRRNTEAFF. CDR3 DNA: TGTGCCAGCAGTCCGAGACGGAACACTGAAGCTTTCTTT.

J is TRBJ1-2 and V is TRBV7-9; 8 nucleotides agree with TRBD1. After removal of 4 bases from V and 3 bases from J, the junction contained 4 bases not matched to a gene. Germline lookup yields CDR1 SEHNR and CDR2 FQNEAQ (reference sequence). CDR3 size: 14 residues. DNA for the CDR3: TGTGCCAGCAGCTCGGGACAGGCTGACTATGGCTACACCTTC. Translating gives CASSSGQADYGYTF.

This chain links TRBV24-1 with TRBJ2-3, with D perhaps assigned TRBD1 or TRBD2 (5 bases each). The CDR3 is made up of 18 amino acids. From germline, CDR1 is KGHDR and CDR2 SFDVKD. The V and J ends lost 3 bases and 1 base respectively, with 19 bases between them. In nucleotides, the CDR3 is TGTGCCACCAGTGATCCGACCTTTCAAAGGGACGGCACAGATACGCAGTATTTT. Protein sequence: CATSDPTFQRDGTDTQYF.

The V call is TRBV10-3, the J call TRBJ2-5; the D is unclear. Germline V CDR1 and CDR2: ENHRY, SYGVKD. This CDR3 has 12 amino acids. With 1 base removed from V and 2 bases from J, the gap between germline ends came to 2 bases. In DNA form, the CDR3 reads TGTGCCATCAGTGAGTTACAAGAGACCCAGTACTTC. This sequence encodes CAISELQETQYF.

The genes are TRBV20-1 and TRBJ2-7; TRBD1 agrees at 7 bases. Trimming took 3 bases from V and 3 from J; bases not matched to a gene: 11. The CDR3 spans 15 residues. In germline, CDR1 is DFQATT, CDR2 SNEGSKA (reference sequence). CDR3 nucleotide sequence: TGCAGTGCTAGGCAGGGGGAGAAAGATCTCTACGAGCAGTACTTC. As protein: CSARQGEKDLYEQYF.

The sample holds one count of this clonotype. The chain links TRBV12-3 or TRBV12-4 to TRBJ1-3; D gene unclear. The CDR3 has 12 amino acids. Trimming cost V 5 bases and J 4 bases, with 6 bases left between them. The CDR3 bases are TGTGCCAGCAGTCTCGGGGGAAACACCATATATTTT. It specifies CASSLGGNTIYF.

The CDR3: CSVSSGATEAFF. The CDR3 DNA reads as TGCAGCGTTTCTTCAGGGGCCACTGAAGCTTTCTTT. The rearrangement joins TRBV29-1 to TRBJ1-1; tentatively, D is TRBD1 (6 bases). This CDR3 comprises 12 residues. The germline gives CDR1 SQVTM, CDR2 ANQGSEA. Trimming stripped 5 bases from V and 4 bases from J, with 11 bases between.

CDR3 DNA sequence: TGTGCCACCAGCAGAGCACAGGGGGGGAATCAGCCCCAGCATTTT. Translating it yields CATSRAQGGNQPQHF. This sequence joins TRBV15 and TRBJ1-5; TRBD1 agrees at 8 bases. CDR1 LNHNV and CDR2 YYDKDF come from the germline V gene (reference sequence). Trimming took 1 base from V and 4 from J; bases not matched to a gene: 3. This CDR3 has 15 amino acids.

The chain employs TRBV29-1 and TRBJ1-2; D remains ambiguous. V lost 3 bases and J lost 4, with 3 bases in between. CDR1 is SQVTM, CDR2 ANQGSEA, per germline. The CDR3 totals 10 residues. For the CDR3, the DNA is TGCAGCGTTGATGGCTATGGCTACACCTTC. It codes for CSVDGYGYTF.

This chain joins TRBV24-1 and TRBJ2-3; 10 positions match TRBD1. Germline-derived CDR1 and CDR2 are KGHDR and SFDVKD. This CDR3 is built from 14 residues. The ends lost 11 bases at V and 3 bases at J; junction bases unmatched: 7. CDR3 region: CAIQDRGATDTQYF. CDR3 nucleotide sequence: TGTGCCATCCAGGACAGGGGGGCAACAGATACGCAGTATTTT.

V and J are TRBV19 and TRBJ1-5; TRBD1 aligns across 8 bases. The CDR3 has 15 residues. The germline CDR1 and CDR2 sequences are LNHDA and SQIVND (reference sequence). V was clipped by 5 bases and J by 2 bases; unmatched bases: 5. The DNA of the CDR3 is TGTGCCAGTAGTTCGACAGGGGAGGGCAATCAGCCCCAGCATTTT. This gives the protein CASSSTGEGNQPQHF. Full variable domain (rest looked up from reference TRBV19 and TRBJ1-5): DGGITQSPKYLFRKEGQNVTLSCEQNLNHDAMYWYRQDPGQGLRLIYYSQIVNDFQKGDIAEGYSVSREKKESFPLTVTSAQKNPTAFYLCASSSTGEGNQPQHFGDGTRLSIL.

As regards this clonotype: The junction departs from germline at one end; a sequencing error may be responsible. The chain uses TRBV12-3 or TRBV12-4 and TRBJ2-7; TRBD1 matches 7 bases. This CDR3 is 15 amino acids long. The CDR3 loop reads CASTQQGMGSYGQYF. CDR3 DNA: TGTGCCAGCACTCAACAGGGGATGGGCTCCTACGGGCAGTACTTC.

This chain links TRBV5-1 with TRBJ2-5; 11 bases agree with TRBD2. CDR3 size: 16 residues. The J segment lost 2 bases and the V segment lost 0 bases, leaving 3 bases of the junction unmatched. Germline loops: CDR1 SGHRS, CDR2 YFSETQ. The CDR3 sequence is CASSLGTSGPQETQYF. CDR3 nucleotides: TGCGCCAGCAGCTTGGGGACTAGCGGGCCTCAAGAGACCCAGTACTTC.

This clonotype was observed a handful of times. The CDR3 region has the DNA TGTGCCAGCAGCCCTTCCGGGCGTATGTACGAGCAGTACTTC. Its translation: CASSPSGRMYEQYF. V is TRBV9 and J is TRBJ2-7, with no clear D. Per the germline V gene, CDR1 is SGDLS and CDR2 is YYNGEE. Deletions cut 4 bases from V and 4 bases from J, with 15 bases between. This CDR3 spans 14 amino acids. Full variable domain (rest looked up from reference TRBV9 and TRBJ2-7): DSGVTQTPKHLITATGQRVTLRCSPRSGDLSVYWYQQSLDQGLQFLIQYYNGEERAKGNILERFSAQQFPDLHSELNLSSLELGDSALYFCASSPSGRMYEQYFGPGTRLTVT.

The J gene is TRBJ2-2, the V gene TRBV10-3; D is possibly TRBD1 (5 bases). V was pared by 4 bases and J by 4 bases, with 10 bases between. This CDR3 spans 14 amino acids. Germline V lookup: CDR1 ENHRY, CDR2 SYGVKD. CDR3 DNA sequence: TGTGCCATCAGTGTCAGGGATGGCACCGGGGAGCTGTTTTTT. The encoded protein is CAISVRDGTGELFF.

The chain joins TRBV7-2 to TRBJ2-2; D remains unclear. Trimming removed 2 bases from V and 2 bases from J, with 6 bases in between. The CDR3 totals 14 residues. The germline gives CDR1 SGHTA, CDR2 FQGNSA. CDR3 DNA: TGTGCCAGCAGCTTAAGACAAAACACCGGGGAGCTGTTTTTT. Protein sequence: CASSLRQNTGELFF.